This T cell receptor (beta chain) was sequenced in a study of vaccination and CD4 T cells after COVID-19. Overall study context: Overlapping SARS-CoV-2, HCoV-NL63, HCoV-OC43 and HCoV-229E spike peptides were used to stimulate cells.

Once obtained from cultured CD4+ T cells, the DNA was sequenced using the Oncomine TCR Beta short-read assay. TCRdb re-called the PCR reads with MiXCR, one entry per CDR3 protein. This sample has about 14,000 distinct CDR3 sequences, with about 47% found just once. Details on this clonotype: The antigen remains undetermined.

The CDR3 sequence is 15 residues long. The germline V gene has CDR1 SNHLY and CDR2 FYNNEI. V gave up 6 bases and J gave up 7 bases, with 19 bases separating them. Treatment specified: roughly 11-day PBMC culture with coronavirus spike peptide pools or control peptides (ViraFEST assay). The rearrangement joins TRBV2 to TRBJ1-5, with D perhaps matching TRBD1 (6 bases). The sequenced sample was CD4+ T cells from blood, cultured in vitro. The source is a human donor who had recovered from COVID-19. The CDR3 DNA reads as TGTGCCAGCAGGGATTCGGGGGCGACGGAGCAGCCCCAGCATTTT. This gives the protein CASRDSGATEQPQHF.